This entry lists 18 T cell receptor beta chains sequenced from one sample in a study of CD8 T cells in Susac syndrome. The authors reverse transcribed about 0.45 to 1 ug RNA with random hexamers. From the immunoSEQ multiplex PCR reads, TCRdb called clonotypes with MiXCR, one entry per CDR3 protein. Found here are some 260,000 distinct CDR3 sequences, 70% to 90% of them singletons; the top ten hold 0.11%. Input material: CD8+ T cells from PBMCs. All receptors come from a human donor with multiple sclerosis.

V gene TRBV6-5 combines with J gene TRBJ2-6; D is uncertain. From germline, CDR1 is MNHEY and CDR2 SVGAGI. Trimming stripped 4 bases from V and 0 bases from J, with 10 bases between. CDR3 length: 16 residues. As DNA, the CDR3 is TGTGCCAGCAGTTCCTGGGCCCTCTCTGGGGCCAACGTCCTGACTTTC. Its translation: CASSSWALSGANVLTF.

This clonotype has a single count. The chain uses TRBV5-4 and TRBJ2-3; 8 nucleotides agree with TRBD1. The CDR3 runs to 16 residues. Germline CDR1 and CDR2: SGHNT and YYREEE (reference sequence). The V and J ends lost 5 bases and 9 bases, in that order; junction bases with no gene match: 17. CDR3 residues: CASRSMSGTGLTTQYF. The DNA for the CDR3 is TGTGCCAGCAGGTCCATGAGTGGGACAGGCTTGACGACGCAGTATTTT.

The chain is built from TRBV27 and TRBJ2-1; 14 bases are a match to TRBD2. The V gene end was trimmed by 8 bases and the J gene end by 7 bases; junction bases not matched to a gene: 7. CDR3 length: 15 residues. CDR1 is MNHEY, CDR2 SMNVEV, per germline (reference sequence). The CDR3 loop reads CASGSGLAGANEQFF. The CDR3 DNA reads as TGTGCCAGCGGTTCGGGACTAGCGGGAGCAAATGAGCAGTTCTTC.

Only a few counts were recorded for this clonotype. The rearrangement links TRBV27 to TRBJ2-7; TRBD1 aligns across 7 bases. The CDR3 is 13 residues long. In germline, CDR1 is MNHEY, CDR2 SMNVEV (reference sequence). Trimming took 5 bases from V and 2 from J; bases not matched to a gene: 3. The CDR3 spells CASSGTEAYEQYF. Written as DNA, the CDR3 is TGTGCCAGCAGTGGGACAGAGGCCTACGAGCAGTACTTC.

Written as DNA, the CDR3 is TGTGCCAGCAGGGACAGGGGGAGTAACACTGAAGCTTTCTTT. Amino acids: CASRDRGSNTEAFF. This chain joins TRBV28 and TRBJ1-1; the match to TRBD1 covers 10 bases. Per germline, CDR1 MDHEN and CDR2 SYDVKM. The CDR3 spans 14 residues. V lost 6 bases, J lost 2 bases, and 3 bases stayed unmatched.

The chain recombines TRBV4-2 with TRBJ2-1; 11 bases are shared with TRBD1. J gave up 7 bases and V 5 bases, and 10 bases lay outside the gene matches. Germline V gene sequence: CDR1 LGHNA, CDR2 YNFKEQ. There are 16 residues in the CDR3. CDR3 in DNA: TGTGCCAGCAGCGCTAGGACAGGGGGCGCTTTGAATGAGCAGTTCTTC. Its translation is CASSARTGGALNEQFF.

This chain connects TRBV30 to TRBJ2-1; a weak D match, TRBD1 (5 bases). This CDR3 spans 12 amino acids. The germline gives CDR1 GTSNPN, CDR2 SVGIG (reference sequence). V was cut by 6 bases and J by 4 bases, with 10 bases left in between. The CDR3 DNA is TGTGCCTGCACAGGATTTTACAATGAGCAGTTCTTC. Protein product: CACTGFYNEQFF.

This chain uses TRBV28 with TRBJ1-2; 9 nucleotides agree with TRBD1. From germline, CDR1 is MDHEN and CDR2 SYDVKM. The CDR3 runs 14 residues. The V gene end was trimmed by 7 bases and the J gene end by 6 bases; junction bases not matched to a gene: 9. The CDR3 DNA is TGTGCCAGCAACCCTCCACAGGGGGCAGATGGCTACACCTTC. Its translation: CASNPPQGADGYTF.

J is TRBJ1-1 and V is TRBV25-1; D is uncertain. Germline-derived CDR1 and CDR2 are MGHDK and SYGVNS. Trimming took off 4 bases at V and 13 bases at J, with 19 bases between the two ends. This CDR3 has 13 amino acids. CDR3 region: CASSVGLGRPIFF. CDR3 sequence (DNA): TGTGCCAGCAGTGTAGGACTCGGCAGGCCTATTTTCTTT.

The chain combines TRBV27 with TRBJ2-7, with no clear D. Germline V lookup: CDR1 MNHEY, CDR2 SMNVEV (reference sequence). CDR3 length: 14 amino acids. The V end lost 0 bases, the J end lost 4 bases, and 10 bases lay between the germline ends. CDR3 sequence (DNA): TGTGCCAGCAGTTTATCGGGTAGGTCGTACGAGCAGTACTTC. This codes for CASSLSGRSYEQYF.

The chain joins TRBV20-1 to TRBJ2-7, with D tentatively TRBD2 (5 bases). There are 15 residues in the CDR3. Germline-derived CDR1 and CDR2 are DFQATT and SNEGSKA (reference sequence). Trimming cost V 1 base and J 3 bases, with 16 bases left between them. The CDR3 spells CSARGPEERNYEQYF. The CDR3 DNA is TGCAGTGCTAGAGGCCCCGAGGAGCGGAACTACGAGCAGTACTTC.

The chain employs TRBV10-3 and TRBJ1-1; D unresolved. The CDR3 sequence is 13 residues long. The ends were cut back, 0 bases at V and 0 bases at J, with 2 bases in the middle. Germline V gene data show CDR1 as ENHRY and CDR2 as SYGVKD. The CDR3 coding sequence is TGTGCCATCAGTGAGTCAGTGAACACTGAAGCTTTCTTT. Translating it yields CAISESVNTEAFF.

This clonotype was detected only once. This sequence joins TRBV4-1 and TRBJ2-7; 10 bases match TRBD2. This CDR3 has 17 residues. Germline assignment: CDR1 MGHRA and CDR2 YSYEKL. V was pared by 1 base and J by 0 bases, with 6 bases of the junction left unmatched. The CDR3 loop reads CASSQALASGSSYEQYF. The CDR3 DNA follows: TGCGCCAGCAGCCAAGCCCTCGCTAGCGGGAGCTCCTACGAGCAGTACTTC.

This clonotype was counted between two and nine times. V usage is TRBV7-2 and J usage is TRBJ2-7; a possible D gene is TRBD1 (6 bases). Germline CDR1 reads SGHTA; CDR2 reads FQGNSA. Trimming pared 2 bases from V and 1 base from J, leaving 18 bases between. The CDR3 is 17 residues long. The DNA for the CDR3 is TGTGCCAGCAGCTTAAGATACGGACAGTCTCGTTCCTACGAGCAGTACTTC. Translation gives CASSLRYGQSRSYEQYF.

This chain links TRBV5-1 with TRBJ2-3, with 8 bases matching TRBD2. The junction had 2 bases not matched to a gene; V was cut back by 0 bases and J by 11 bases. The CDR3 length is 12 residues. Germline loops: CDR1 SGHRS, CDR2 YFSETQ. The CDR3 DNA sequence: TGCGCCAGCAGCTTGGCGGCGGGGGGGCAGTATTTT. This encodes CASSLAAGGQYF.

The rearrangement joins TRBV7-9 to TRBJ1-2; D remains unclear. The CDR3 has 17 residues. CDR1 is SEHNR, CDR2 FQNEAQ, per germline (reference sequence). V lost 4 bases and J lost 0, with 18 bases in between. The CDR3 coding sequence is TGTGCCAGCAGCTCATCTCCCCGTTCGAAAACTAACTATGGCTACACCTTC. Its translation: CASSSSPRSKTNYGYTF. The full variable domain, with the rest looked up from reference TRBV7-9 and TRBJ1-2, is DTGVSQNPRHKITKRGQNVTFRCDPISEHNRLYWYRQTLGQGPEFLTYFQNEAQLEKSRLLSDRFSAERPKGSFSTLEIQRTEQGDSAMYLCASSSSPRSKTNYGYTFGSGTRLTVV.

This clonotype has more than one count but fewer than ten. The chain is built from TRBV19 and TRBJ2-7; weak D call: TRBD2 (5 bases). The V gene lost 5 bases and the J gene lost 7 bases, with 12 bases spanning the gap. The germline V gene has CDR1 LNHDA and CDR2 SQIVND (reference sequence). The length of the CDR3 is 12 residues. The CDR3 sequence: CASSPGSSEQYF. The DNA for the CDR3 is TGTGCCAGTAGTCCTGGGAGTTCAGAGCAGTACTTC.

The chain has TRBV7-8 and TRBJ2-3; D might be TRBD2 (5 bases). The CDR3 sequence is 13 residues long. V shed 5 bases and J shed 7 bases, with 13 bases lying between them. Germline values: CDR1 SGHVS, CDR2 FQNEAQ. The chain's CDR3 is CASSPGSGYTQYF. The CDR3 DNA follows: TGTGCCAGCAGCCCTGGGAGCGGCTATACGCAGTATTTT.